A single sample is the source of the 15 T cell receptor beta chains below, sequenced in a study of cytomegalovirus exposure and HLA in healthy donors. PCR was performed using 60 Vbeta and 13 Jbeta primers. Repertoires were generated with immunoSEQ multiplex PCR, while TCRdb's copy carries only in-frame clones and drops some. The sample includes roughly 71,000 clones, 50% to 80% of them seen just once. The material sequenced was PBMCs. All receptors come from a man in his forties in good health and CMV-seropositive.

CDR3 nucleotides: TGTGCCAGCAGCCAAGACGCTAGCGCCCCAGAGACCCAGTACTTC. Protein: CASSQDASAPETQYF. The chain carries TRBV4-2 and TRBJ2-5, with D possibly matching TRBD2 (6 bases). This CDR3 comprises 15 residues. The germline CDR1 and CDR2 sequences are LGHNA and YNFKEQ. The V gene lost 0 bases and the J gene lost 4 bases, with 12 bases spanning the gap.

The chain combines TRBV5-1 with TRBJ1-2, with 7 bases aligning to TRBD1. This CDR3 has 14 residues. The ends lost 8 bases at V and 1 base at J; junction bases unmatched: 8. CDR1 and CDR2 (germline): SGHRS, YFSETQ. The CDR3 spells CASPPWDSNYGYTF. For the CDR3, the DNA is TGCGCCAGTCCCCCGTGGGACAGTAACTATGGCTACACCTTC.

The table lists this clone with a few counts. The chain employs TRBV2 and TRBJ2-1; 7 bases are shared with TRBD1. The V and J ends lost 6 bases and 4 bases, in that order; junction bases with no gene match: 9. CDR1 is SNHLY, CDR2 FYNNEI, per germline. CDR3 length: 15 residues. CDR3 loop: CASRPRTGPYNEQFF. The CDR3 nucleotides are TGTGCCAGCAGACCCAGGACAGGACCATACAATGAGCAGTTCTTC.

This chain connects TRBV4-2 to TRBJ1-2; TRBD1 matches 8 bases. After removal of 1 base from V and 0 bases from J, the junction contained 1 base not matched to a gene. In germline, CDR1 is LGHNA, CDR2 YNFKEQ. The length of the CDR3 is 15 residues. CDR3: CASSQGQGTNYGYTF. CDR3 bases: TGTGCCAGCAGCCAAGGACAGGGGACTAACTATGGCTACACCTTC.

The CDR3 loop reads CASSQSVIGYPMNTEAFF. Here the CDR3 DNA reads TGCGCCAGCAGTCAATCGGTAATCGGTTATCCCATGAACACTGAAGCTTTCTTT. The V and J genes are TRBV23-1 and TRBJ1-1; D remains ambiguous. TRBV23-1 is classed as an ORF, of uncertain function. Trimming stripped 0 bases from V and 0 bases from J, with 17 bases between. There are 18 residues in the CDR3.

Turning to this clone: Relative to the germline gene, one junction end is altered; a read error may explain this. The chain carries TRBV28 and TRBJ2-5; 8 nucleotides align to TRBD1. CDR3 length: 15 amino acids. Germline-derived CDR1 and CDR2 are MDHEN and SYDVKM. Here the CDR3 reads CASSSRQGIQGTQYF. The DNA for the CDR3 is TGTGCCAGCAGTTCTCGACAGGGGATACAAGGGACCCAGTACTTC.

The V and J genes are TRBV5-5 and TRBJ2-2, with 7 bases that match TRBD1. From germline, CDR1 is SGHKS and CDR2 YYEKEE (reference sequence). The V gene end was trimmed by 0 bases and the J gene end by 6 bases; junction bases not matched to a gene: 5. This CDR3 spans 15 amino acids. As DNA, the CDR3 is TGTGCCAGCAGCTTGGTACAGGGGTGGTCCGGGGAGCTGTTTTTT. Translating it yields CASSLVQGWSGELFF.

The gene calls are TRBV7-2 and TRBJ1-5; D gene ambiguous. V was clipped by 5 bases and J by 2 bases, with 10 bases between them. Germline V gives CDR1 SGHTA, CDR2 FQGNSA. The CDR3 is made up of 14 amino acids. This chain's CDR3 is CASSLEGGNQPQHF. The CDR3 coding sequence is TGTGCCAGCAGCCTCGAAGGAGGCAATCAGCCCCAGCATTTT.

This rearrangement joins TRBV6-1 to TRBJ1-5; 10 positions agree with TRBD1. Trimming at V came to 3 bases and at J to 11 bases, leaving 10 bases not matched to a gene. The CDR3 loop spans 15 amino acids. Germline-derived CDR1 and CDR2 are MNHNS and SASEGT. CDR3 region: CASSDSGTGVLSQHF. CDR3 DNA sequence: TGTGCCAGCAGTGATTCCGGGACAGGGGTCCTCTCCCAGCATTTT.

This chain connects TRBV28 to TRBJ2-7, with TRBD2 as a possible D gene (5 bases). Germline V gene lookup returns CDR1 MDHEN and CDR2 SYDVKM. With 2 bases removed from V and 3 bases from J, the gap between germline ends came to 11 bases. The CDR3 extends over 14 amino acids. The CDR3: CASSLADGLYEQYF. The DNA of the CDR3 is TGTGCCAGCAGTTTAGCGGACGGACTCTACGAGCAGTACTTC.

The V and J genes are TRBV28 and TRBJ1-2; D perhaps matches TRBD1 (6 bases). Germline CDR1 reads MDHEN; CDR2 reads SYDVKM. This CDR3 contains 12 residues. V lost 3 bases to trimming and J lost 7 bases, with 9 bases between them. This chain's CDR3 is CASSFYRAGYTF. Here the CDR3 DNA reads TGTGCCAGCAGTTTCTACAGGGCTGGCTACACCTTC.

This chain connects TRBV7-3 to TRBJ2-2, with TRBD2 matching over 7 bases. Germline lookup yields CDR1 SGHTA and CDR2 FQGTGA. The J segment lost 7 bases and the V segment lost 2 bases, leaving 7 bases of the junction unmatched. The CDR3 contains 15 residues. The CDR3 DNA follows: TGTGCCAGCAGCTTACGGAGCGGGGTTGACGGGGAGCTGTTTTTT. Residues: CASSLRSGVDGELFF.

This chain connects TRBV5-6 to TRBJ1-4, with 9 bases fitting TRBD1. Germline values: CDR1 SGHDT, CDR2 YYEEEE. The CDR3 is 14 amino acids. Trimming at V came to 0 bases and at J to 8 bases, leaving 2 bases not matched to a gene. Written as DNA, the CDR3 is TGTGCCAGCAGCTTGGGGACAGGGGACGAAAAACTGTTTTTT. It yields the protein CASSLGTGDEKLFF.

This rearrangement joins TRBV15 to TRBJ1-2, with unresolved D. Germline V gene data show CDR1 as LNHNV and CDR2 as YYDKDF (reference sequence). There are 14 residues in the CDR3. V was trimmed by 0 bases and J by 10 bases, leaving 15 bases between them. DNA for the CDR3: TGTGCCACCAGCAGAGATGGCGGAGGGCGGGTCTACACCTTC. Translated, it gives CATSRDGGGRVYTF.

The chain carries TRBV7-6 and TRBJ2-7; 11 bases map to TRBD2. Looked up from germline, CDR1 is SGHVS and CDR2 is FNYEAQ. J was trimmed by 7 bases and V by 5 bases; bases with no gene match: 10. This CDR3 comprises 15 residues. CDR3 residues: CASSQLAGGPVEQYF. CDR3 coding DNA: TGTGCCAGCAGCCAGTTAGCGGGGGGGCCGGTAGAGCAGTACTTC.